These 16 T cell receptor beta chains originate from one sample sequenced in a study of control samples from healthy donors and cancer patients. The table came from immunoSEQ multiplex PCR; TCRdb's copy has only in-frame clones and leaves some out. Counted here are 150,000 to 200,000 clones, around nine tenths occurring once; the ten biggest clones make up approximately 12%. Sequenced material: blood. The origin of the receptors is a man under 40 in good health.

In nucleotides, the CDR3 is TGTGCCAGCAGCGAGGACAGGGTTACATCTGAGACCCAGTACTTC. It yields the protein CASSEDRVTSETQYF. This chain connects TRBV7-9 to TRBJ2-5; 8 bases map to TRBD1. Germline V gives CDR1 SEHNR, CDR2 FQNEAQ (reference sequence). This CDR3 contains 15 residues. V shed 5 bases and J 5 bases; nucleotides not matched to a gene: 10. Full variable domain (outside the CDR3, taken from reference TRBV7-9 and TRBJ2-5): DTGVSQNPRHKITKRGQNVTFRCDPISEHNRLYWYRQTLGQGPEFLTYFQNEAQLEKSRLLSDRFSAERPKGSFSTLEIQRTEQGDSAMYLCASSEDRVTSETQYFGPGTRLLVL.

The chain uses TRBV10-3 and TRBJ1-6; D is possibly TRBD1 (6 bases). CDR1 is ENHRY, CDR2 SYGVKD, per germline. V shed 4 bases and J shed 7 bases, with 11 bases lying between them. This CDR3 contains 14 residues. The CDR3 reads CAISAWDTNSPLHF. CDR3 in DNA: TGTGCCATCAGTGCCTGGGACACGAATTCACCCCTCCACTTT.

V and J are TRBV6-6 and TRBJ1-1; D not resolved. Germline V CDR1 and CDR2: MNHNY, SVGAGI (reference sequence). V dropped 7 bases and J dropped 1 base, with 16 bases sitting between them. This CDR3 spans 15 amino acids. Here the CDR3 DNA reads TGTGCCAGCACCTATCAATATCTACAGAACACTGAAGCTTTCTTT. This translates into CASTYQYLQNTEAFF.

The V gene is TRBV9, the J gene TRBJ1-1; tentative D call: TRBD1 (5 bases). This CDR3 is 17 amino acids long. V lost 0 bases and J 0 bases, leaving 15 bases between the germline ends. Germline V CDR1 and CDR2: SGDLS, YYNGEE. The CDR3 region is CASSVATGGGLNTEAFF. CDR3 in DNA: TGTGCCAGCAGCGTAGCTACAGGAGGAGGGTTGAACACTGAAGCTTTCTTT. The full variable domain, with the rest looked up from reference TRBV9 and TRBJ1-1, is DSGVTQTPKHLITATGQRVTLRCSPRSGDLSVYWYQQSLDQGLQFLIQYYNGEERAKGNILERFSAQQFPDLHSELNLSSLELGDSALYFCASSVATGGGLNTEAFFGQGTRLTVV.

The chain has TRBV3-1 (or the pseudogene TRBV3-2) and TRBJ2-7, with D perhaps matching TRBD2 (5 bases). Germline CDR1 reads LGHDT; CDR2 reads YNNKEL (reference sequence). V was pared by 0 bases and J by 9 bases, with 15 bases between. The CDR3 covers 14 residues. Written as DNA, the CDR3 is TGTGCCAGCAGCCAAGAGGTCGGTGGACGGGGGCAGTACTTC. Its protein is CASSQEVGGRGQYF.

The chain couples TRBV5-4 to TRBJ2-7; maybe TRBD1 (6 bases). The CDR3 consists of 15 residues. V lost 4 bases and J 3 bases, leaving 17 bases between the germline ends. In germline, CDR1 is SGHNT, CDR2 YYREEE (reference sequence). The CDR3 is CASSGLRGMDYEQYF. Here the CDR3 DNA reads TGTGCCAGCAGCGGCTTGAGGGGGATGGACTACGAGCAGTACTTC.

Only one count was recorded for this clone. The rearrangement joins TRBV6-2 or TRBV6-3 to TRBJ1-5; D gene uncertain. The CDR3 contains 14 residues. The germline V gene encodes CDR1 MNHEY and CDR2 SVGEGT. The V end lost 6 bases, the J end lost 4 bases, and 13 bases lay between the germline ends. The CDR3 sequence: CASSNGLVNQPQHF. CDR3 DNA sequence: TGTGCCAGCAGCAATGGCCTTGTGAATCAGCCCCAGCATTTT.

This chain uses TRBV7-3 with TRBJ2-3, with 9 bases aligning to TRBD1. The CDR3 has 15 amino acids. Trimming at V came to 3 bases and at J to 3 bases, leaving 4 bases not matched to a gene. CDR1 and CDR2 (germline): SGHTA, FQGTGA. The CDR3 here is CASSFVGQGTDTQYF. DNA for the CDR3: TGTGCCAGCAGCTTTGTGGGACAGGGTACAGATACGCAGTATTTT.

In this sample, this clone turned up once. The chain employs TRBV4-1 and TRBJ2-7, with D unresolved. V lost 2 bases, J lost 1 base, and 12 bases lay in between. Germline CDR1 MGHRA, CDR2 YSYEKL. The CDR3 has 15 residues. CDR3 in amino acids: CASSQSPSGSYEQYF. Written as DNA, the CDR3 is TGCGCCAGCAGCCAATCGCCATCGGGTTCCTACGAGCAGTACTTC.

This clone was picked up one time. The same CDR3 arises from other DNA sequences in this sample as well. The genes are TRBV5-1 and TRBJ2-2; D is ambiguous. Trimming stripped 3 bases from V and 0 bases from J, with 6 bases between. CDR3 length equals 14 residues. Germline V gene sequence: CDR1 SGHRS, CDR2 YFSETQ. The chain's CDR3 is CASSSRSNTGELFF. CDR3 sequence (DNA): TGCGCCAGCAGCTCTCGATCGAACACCGGGGAGCTGTTTTTT.

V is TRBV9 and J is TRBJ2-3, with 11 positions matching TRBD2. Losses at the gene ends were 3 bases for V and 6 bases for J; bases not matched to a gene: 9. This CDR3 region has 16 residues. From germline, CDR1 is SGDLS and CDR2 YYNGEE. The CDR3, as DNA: TGTGCCAGCAGCGCGCCCTTAGCGGGGGGGCCTGATACGCAGTATTTT. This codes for CASSAPLAGGPDTQYF.

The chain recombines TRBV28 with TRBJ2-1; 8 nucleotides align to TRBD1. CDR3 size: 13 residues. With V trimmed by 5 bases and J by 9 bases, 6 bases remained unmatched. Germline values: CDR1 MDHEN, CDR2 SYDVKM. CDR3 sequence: CASSTPGGLEQFF. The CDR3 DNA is TGTGCCAGCAGTACACCAGGGGGCCTTGAGCAGTTCTTC.

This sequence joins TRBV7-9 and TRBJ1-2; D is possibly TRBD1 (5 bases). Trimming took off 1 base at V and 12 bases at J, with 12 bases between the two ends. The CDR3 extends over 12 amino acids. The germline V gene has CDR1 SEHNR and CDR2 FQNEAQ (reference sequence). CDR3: CASSLELGPNTF. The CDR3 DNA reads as TGTGCCAGCAGCTTAGAGCTGGGACCAAACACCTTC.

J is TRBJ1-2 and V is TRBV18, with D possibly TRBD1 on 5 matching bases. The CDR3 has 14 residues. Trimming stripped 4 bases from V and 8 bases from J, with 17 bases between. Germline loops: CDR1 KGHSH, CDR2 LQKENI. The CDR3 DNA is TGTGCCAGCTCACTCGGGACCGGCTCGAGAGGCTACACCTTC. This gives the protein CASSLGTGSRGYTF. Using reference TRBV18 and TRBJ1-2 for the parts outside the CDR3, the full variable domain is NAGVMQNPRHLVRRRGQEARLRCSPMKGHSHVYWYRQLPEEGLKFMVYLQKENIIDESGMPKERFSAEFPKEGPSILRIQQVVRGDSAAYFCASSLGTGSRGYTFGSGTRLTVV.

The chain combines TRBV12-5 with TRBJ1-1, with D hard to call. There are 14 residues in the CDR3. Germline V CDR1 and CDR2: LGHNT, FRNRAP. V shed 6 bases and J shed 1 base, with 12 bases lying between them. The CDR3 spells CASGRMGGNTEAFF. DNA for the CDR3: TGTGCTAGTGGCCGGATGGGAGGGAACACTGAAGCTTTCTTT.

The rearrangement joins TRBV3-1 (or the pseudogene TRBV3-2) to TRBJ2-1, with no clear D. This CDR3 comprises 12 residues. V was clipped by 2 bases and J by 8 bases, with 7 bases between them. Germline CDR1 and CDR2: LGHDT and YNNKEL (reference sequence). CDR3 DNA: TGTGCCAGCAGCCAAATTTCCCATGAGCAGTTCTTC. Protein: CASSQISHEQFF.